The 15 T cell receptor beta chains below come from one sample, sequenced in a study of blood T cell repertoires in COVID-19. The table came from immunoSEQ multiplex PCR; TCRdb's copy has only in-frame clones and leaves some out. The table has 200,000 to 250,000 clones, about nine tenths seen once. The sequencing input was peripheral blood. These receptors were obtained from a man older than 75 with acute or convalescent COVID-19.

The chain couples TRBV5-1 to TRBJ2-3; no definite D call. From germline, CDR1 is SGHRS and CDR2 YFSETQ. The CDR3 loop spans 14 amino acids. V was clipped by 0 bases and J by 2 bases, with 7 bases between them. The CDR3 sequence is CASSLGHSTDTQYF. The CDR3 nucleotides read TGCGCCAGCAGCTTGGGTCACTCCACAGATACGCAGTATTTT.

The chain is built from TRBV19 and TRBJ2-2; 8 nucleotides align to TRBD1. J gave up 5 bases and V 3 bases, and 5 bases lay outside the gene matches. The CDR3 loop spans 15 amino acids. CDR1 and CDR2 (germline): LNHDA, SQIVND (reference sequence). The CDR3 coding sequence is TGTGCCAGTAGTATGGGCAGGGGGCAAACCGGGGAGCTGTTTTTT. Translating gives CASSMGRGQTGELFF.

This chain links TRBV5-1 with TRBJ2-1; tentatively, D is TRBD2 (5 bases). Germline CDR1 SGHRS, CDR2 YFSETQ. Trimming pared 0 bases from V and 4 bases from J, leaving 8 bases between. This CDR3 is built from 14 residues. CDR3 region: CASSLVSGYNEQFF. CDR3 sequence (DNA): TGCGCCAGCAGCTTGGTCTCGGGATACAATGAGCAGTTCTTC.

This chain joins TRBV5-8 and TRBJ1-2, with D unclear. The germline gives CDR1 SGHTS, CDR2 YDEGEE. The CDR3 has 10 residues. Trimming left V 4 bases short and J 8 bases short, with 6 bases between. This CDR3 reads CASSRGGYTF. In nucleotides, the CDR3 is TGTGCCAGCAGCAGAGGGGGCTACACCTTC.

This chain uses TRBV19 with TRBJ1-1, with D tentatively TRBD1 (5 bases). V lost 7 bases to trimming and J lost 1 base, with 10 bases between them. Germline V gives CDR1 LNHDA, CDR2 SQIVND (reference sequence). This CDR3 spans 13 amino acids. This CDR3 is CASTLTANTEAFF. CDR3 bases: TGTGCCAGTACCCTGACAGCGAACACTGAAGCTTTCTTT.

V and J are TRBV11-3 and TRBJ2-3; TRBD2 agrees at 8 bases. The CDR3 has 16 amino acids. Per germline, CDR1 SGHNT and CDR2 YENEEA. After removal of 1 base from V and 2 bases from J, the junction contained 5 bases not matched to a gene. CDR3 in amino acids: CASSLGTSGFTDTQYF. The CDR3 DNA is TGTGCCAGCAGCTTAGGTACTAGCGGATTCACAGATACGCAGTATTTT.

In this sample, this clone turned up a few times. J is TRBJ2-2 and V is TRBV19; no clear D gene. CDR3 length: 14 amino acids. With 4 bases removed from V and 2 bases from J, the gap between germline ends came to 8 bases. In germline, CDR1 is LNHDA, CDR2 SQIVND (reference sequence). The CDR3 here is CASSKQPNTGELFF. In DNA, the CDR3 is TGTGCCAGTAGTAAACAACCTAACACCGGGGAGCTGTTTTTT.

The chain recombines TRBV3-1 (or the pseudogene TRBV3-2) with TRBJ2-5, with TRBD1 matching over 7 bases. The CDR3 has 15 residues. Germline CDR1 reads LGHDT; CDR2 reads YNNKEL (reference sequence). The J segment lost 5 bases and the V segment lost 0 bases, leaving 6 bases of the junction unmatched. CDR3 in amino acids: CASSQDRGLGETQYF. CDR3 coding DNA: TGTGCCAGCAGCCAAGATAGGGGGCTGGGGGAGACCCAGTACTTC.

This sequence joins TRBV2 and TRBJ2-3; 7 nucleotides match TRBD1. The CDR3 totals 15 residues. The junction had 9 bases not matched to a gene; V was cut back by 9 bases and J by 0 bases. Germline CDR1 reads SNHLY; CDR2 reads FYNNEI. The CDR3 region is CASTRQGASTDTQYF. The CDR3 DNA sequence: TGTGCCAGTACCAGACAGGGAGCTAGCACAGATACGCAGTATTTT.

This chain uses TRBV18 with TRBJ2-7, with D perhaps matching TRBD1 (5 bases). V was clipped by 4 bases and J by 4 bases, with 14 bases between them. The CDR3 spans 14 residues. Germline assignment: CDR1 KGHSH and CDR2 LQKENI. The CDR3, as DNA: TGTGCCAGCTCACGCGACAGAAGTTCGTACGAGCAGTACTTC. Amino acid sequence: CASSRDRSSYEQYF.

The chain combines TRBV7-6 with TRBJ1-4; 8 bases line up with TRBD1. The germline V gene encodes CDR1 SGHVS and CDR2 FNYEAQ. The CDR3 runs 17 residues. After removal of 2 bases from V and 0 bases from J, the junction contained 5 bases not matched to a gene. The CDR3 DNA follows: TGTGCCAGCAGCTTAAATACAGGGGGGACAACTAATGAAAAACTGTTTTTT. Residues: CASSLNTGGTTNEKLFF.

This clone was recorded only once. The chain is built from TRBV11-2 and TRBJ2-1; 10 bases are a match to TRBD2. V shed 1 base, J shed 3 bases, and the junction held 0 bases outside the gene matches. Germline V lookup: CDR1 SGHAT, CDR2 FQNNGV. This CDR3 spans 15 amino acids. CDR3 nucleotides: TGTGCCAGCAGCTTAGGGACTAGCGGCTACAATGAGCAGTTCTTC. It encodes CASSLGTSGYNEQFF.

This chain links TRBV30 with TRBJ2-2; D is undetermined. The V and J ends lost 0 bases and 4 bases respectively, with 6 bases between them. This CDR3 region has 13 residues. Per germline, CDR1 GTSNPN and CDR2 SVGIG (reference sequence). The CDR3 nucleotides read TGTGCCTGGAGTGTACAAAGCACCGGGGAGCTGTTTTTT. Protein product: CAWSVQSTGELFF.

V and J are TRBV24-1 and TRBJ2-2, with TRBD2 matching 7 bases. The germline CDR1 and CDR2 sequences are KGHDR and SFDVKD. The CDR3 extends over 15 amino acids. After removal of 6 bases from V and 6 bases from J, the junction contained 9 bases not matched to a gene. This chain's CDR3 is CATSRGGSNAGELFF. The CDR3, as DNA: TGTGCCACCAGTCGAGGCGGGAGTAACGCCGGGGAGCTGTTTTTT.

The rearrangement uses TRBV6-5 and TRBJ2-7, with a tentative D call TRBD2 (5 bases). CDR3 size: 13 residues. Deletions cut 8 bases from V and 4 bases from J, with 15 bases between. Germline CDR1 MNHEY, CDR2 SVGAGI. In nucleotides, the CDR3 is TGTGCCAGCGTCGATTTAGCGAAATACGAGCAGTACTTC. Its protein is CASVDLAKYEQYF.